These 20 T cell receptor beta chains originate from one sample sequenced in a study of blood T cell repertoires in COVID-19. Sequencing was performed with immunoSEQ multiplex PCR; in TCRdb, only in-frame clones are kept and a portion is missing. The sample carries approximately 260,000 clones, approximately 84% recorded once. Sequenced input: PBMCs or T cells enriched from blood (not recorded which). The receptors derive from a woman between 50 and 59 years old who had been exposed to COVID-19.

The CDR3 region is CASIVMAGELFF. CDR3 DNA sequence: TGTGCCAGCATAGTAATGGCCGGGGAGCTGTTTTTT. The genes are TRBV2 and TRBJ2-2; D remains unclear. Trimming took 7 bases from V and 6 from J, leaving 9 bases between them. This CDR3 is built from 12 residues. Germline V gives CDR1 SNHLY, CDR2 FYNNEI.

The gene calls are TRBV2 and TRBJ2-7, with a weak D call TRBD2 (7 bases). Trimming removed 7 bases from V and 3 bases from J, with 16 bases in between. Germline V gene sequence: CDR1 SNHLY, CDR2 FYNNEI. The length of the CDR3 is 14 residues. Here the CDR3 reads CASNGGGGLYEQYF. DNA of the CDR3: TGTGCCAGCAACGGAGGGGGGGGACTCTACGAGCAGTACTTC.

CDR3 nucleotide sequence: TGTGCCAGCAGCCCGCGAGATGACAGGTACTATGGCTACACCTTC. It specifies CASSPRDDRYYGYTF. J is TRBJ1-2 and V is TRBV5-5, with D perhaps TRBD1 (6 bases). Germline CDR1 and CDR2: SGHKS and YYEKEE (reference sequence). This CDR3 region has 15 residues. V shed 4 bases and J shed 3 bases, with 16 bases lying between them.

The CDR3 protein is CASSLATRGTGTQYF. For the CDR3, the DNA is TGTGCCAGCAGCTTGGCCACACGGGGGACGGGGACCCAGTACTTC. The chain combines TRBV5-4 with TRBJ2-5; D might be TRBD2 (6 bases). The V and J ends lost 0 bases and 7 bases respectively, with 16 bases between them. There are 15 residues in the CDR3. The germline CDR1 and CDR2 sequences are SGHNT and YYREEE (reference sequence).

The table lists this clone with a few counts. The chain has TRBV5-5 and TRBJ1-6; D is ambiguous. The CDR3 length is 16 residues. Trimming removed 4 bases from V and 0 bases from J, with 11 bases in between. Germline V gives CDR1 SGHKS, CDR2 YYEKEE (reference sequence). This CDR3 is CASSPQLSSYNSPLHF. In DNA form, the CDR3 reads TGTGCCAGCAGCCCTCAACTGAGCTCCTATAATTCACCCCTCCACTTT.

This chain joins TRBV10-3 and TRBJ1-3; tentatively, D is TRBD1 (6 bases). Trimming left V 6 bases short and J 1 base short, with 16 bases between. Germline values: CDR1 ENHRY, CDR2 SYGVKD. This CDR3 region has 16 residues. CDR3 coding DNA: TGTGCCATCAGGGACCCCGGCAGGGGTTCTGGAAACACCATATATTTT. Translating it yields CAIRDPGRGSGNTIYF.

This clone appeared once. The chain has TRBV6-5 and TRBJ2-5, with 7 bases matching TRBD2. The CDR3 is made up of 11 amino acids. The trim removed 8 bases at V and 4 bases at J, leaving 1 base unmatched. Germline V gives CDR1 MNHEY, CDR2 SVGAGI. The CDR3 protein is CASRGVETQYF. CDR3 nucleotides: TGTGCCAGCCGGGGGGTAGAGACCCAGTACTTC.

This clone was seen a single time. The V and J genes are TRBV18 and TRBJ1-1; D unresolved. Germline CDR1 reads KGHSH; CDR2 reads LQKENI. Trimming stripped 1 base from V and 6 bases from J, with 12 bases between. The CDR3 is 14 amino acids. The DNA for the CDR3 is TGTGCCAGCTCACCACGGCGGGGTGGAGCTGAAGCTTTCTTT. It specifies CASSPRRGGAEAFF.

The chain uses TRBV18 and TRBJ1-3; D might be TRBD1 (6 bases). V was trimmed by 5 bases and J by 8 bases, leaving 16 bases between them. Germline CDR1 is KGHSH and CDR2 is LQKENI. The CDR3 loop spans 14 amino acids. CDR3 coding DNA: TGTGCCAGCTCATCCTGGGGGCCTGAGGACACCATATATTTT. Its translation: CASSSWGPEDTIYF.

This clone was counted a single time. The chain links TRBV27 to TRBJ1-2, with D uncertain. There are 13 residues in the CDR3. From germline, CDR1 is MNHEY and CDR2 SMNVEV (reference sequence). V was cut by 5 bases and J by 4 bases, with 11 bases left in between. The CDR3 sequence is CASSLTVTYGYTF. The CDR3 coding sequence is TGTGCCAGCAGTCTAACAGTCACCTATGGCTACACCTTC.

The genes are TRBV24-1 and TRBJ1-5; 7 bases match TRBD1. The CDR3 is made up of 15 amino acids. Germline V gene sequence: CDR1 KGHDR, CDR2 SFDVKD. Losses at the gene ends were 5 bases for V and 7 bases for J; bases not matched to a gene: 10. CDR3 in amino acids: CATSGARQGDQPQHF. The DNA of the CDR3 is TGTGCCACCAGTGGCGCAAGACAGGGAGACCAGCCCCAGCATTTT.

This clone has just a few counts. This chain connects TRBV11-2 to TRBJ2-7; 7 positions match TRBD1. Germline CDR1 reads SGHAT; CDR2 reads FQNNGV. J lost 2 bases, V lost 5 bases, and 6 bases had no gene match. CDR3 size: 14 residues. The CDR3 DNA reads as TGTGCCAGCAGCAGAGACAGGGCGGCCTACGAGCAGTACTTC. Protein product: CASSRDRAAYEQYF.

V usage is TRBV10-2 and J usage is TRBJ2-7; 12 positions match TRBD1. Germline CDR1 reads WSHSY; CDR2 reads SAAADI. V lost 6 bases to trimming and J lost 3 bases; unmatched junction nucleotides: 3. The CDR3 covers 14 residues. The CDR3 here is CASRGQGAIYEQYF. The CDR3 DNA follows: TGCGCCAGCAGGGGACAGGGGGCGATCTACGAGCAGTACTTC.

This sequence joins TRBV7-3 and TRBJ2-2; D possibly corresponds to TRBD2 (6 bases). Trimming cost V 2 bases and J 5 bases, with 9 bases left between them. Germline CDR1 is SGHTA and CDR2 is FQGTGA. The CDR3 has 14 residues. The CDR3 here is CASSLSGVTGELFF. The CDR3 DNA sequence: TGTGCCAGCAGCTTATCGGGGGTGACCGGGGAGCTGTTTTTT.

This clone turned up a few times. CDR3 in amino acids: CASSELGGSGANVLTF. The CDR3 DNA follows: TGCGCCAGCAGTGAGTTGGGGGGCTCTGGGGCCAACGTCCTGACTTTC. This chain connects TRBV10-2 to TRBJ2-6, with D possibly matching TRBD2 (6 bases). Germline V gene sequence: CDR1 WSHSY, CDR2 SAAADI. The CDR3 contains 16 residues. The V gene lost 1 base and the J gene lost 0 bases, with 7 bases spanning the gap.

This clone was counted once. The DNA of the CDR3 is TGTGCCAGCAGCTTCTACGACAGGGGCTACGAGCAGTACTTC. Protein: CASSFYDRGYEQYF. The V call is TRBV5-6, the J call TRBJ2-7, with TRBD1 matching over 8 bases. The CDR3 loop spans 14 amino acids. Germline CDR1 is SGHDT and CDR2 is YYEEEE. With 2 bases clipped from V and 3 bases from J, the junction kept 4 bases outside the gene matches.

The chain carries TRBV11-3 and TRBJ2-3; 8 bases align to TRBD1. V lost 5 bases and J lost 1; bases outside the gene matches: 8. CDR3 length: 16 residues. From germline, CDR1 is SGHNT and CDR2 YENEEA. CDR3 sequence reads: CASSAGQGRGTDTQYF. The CDR3 DNA reads TGTGCCAGCAGCGCCGGACAGGGTCGGGGCACAGATACGCAGTATTTT.

The chain's CDR3 is CASSSDKNQPQHF. Written as DNA, the CDR3 is TGTGCCAGCAGCTCGGACAAGAATCAGCCCCAGCATTTT. V is TRBV13 and J is TRBJ1-5, with TRBD1 as a possible D gene (5 bases). The V end was cut by 4 bases, the J end by 4 bases, with 8 bases between. The CDR3 has 13 amino acids. Per the germline V gene, CDR1 is PRHDT and CDR2 is FYEKMQ (reference sequence).

This clone has only one observation. This rearrangement joins TRBV2 to TRBJ1-2; no clear D gene. The V end was cut by 0 bases, the J end by 4 bases, with 12 bases between. The CDR3 is 15 residues long. The germline gives CDR1 SNHLY, CDR2 FYNNEI. CDR3 DNA sequence: TGTGCCAGCAGTGAAGCGCCCATAGCATCCTATGGCTACACCTTC. This codes for CASSEAPIASYGYTF.

This clone occurred a few times. The gene calls are TRBV19 and TRBJ1-3; 11 bases agree with TRBD1. With V trimmed by 5 bases and J by 7 bases, 7 bases remained unmatched. Germline lookup yields CDR1 LNHDA and CDR2 SQIVND (reference sequence). The CDR3 length is 15 residues. CDR3 sequence reads: CASSLRTGGGNTIYF. Written as DNA, the CDR3 is TGTGCCAGTAGTCTCCGGACAGGGGGCGGCAACACCATATATTTT.